This T cell receptor beta chain was documented in a study of cytomegalovirus exposure and HLA in healthy donors. This clone was seen once. Its antigen is not known. Study-wide results and caveats: Reports indicate that TCR beta sequences accurately predicted the HLA-A and HLA-B alleles of most subjects. Most of the TCR beta V segments (in an earlier analysis) were productive either about 87% or about 30% of the time.

The PCR employed 60 Vbeta primers together with 13 Jbeta primers. TCRdb's table, derived via immunoSEQ multiplex PCR, lists solely in-frame clones and lacks some. The sample holds some 150,000 clones, roughly 80% seen once. The donors were healthy bone marrow donors. The source of this sequence is a man aged 25 to 40 in good health and CMV-seronegative. Sequenced material: PBMCs.

CDR3 amino acids: CASSLGSGGAHEQYF. The CDR3 DNA follows: TGTGCCAGCAGCTTGGGGTCGGGCGGGGCACACGAGCAGTACTTC. The chain joins TRBV5-5 to TRBJ2-7, with D tentatively TRBD2 (6 bases). With 0 bases removed from V and 5 bases from J, the gap between germline ends came to 15 bases. This CDR3 has 15 amino acids. Germline loops: CDR1 SGHKS, CDR2 YYEKEE (reference sequence).